This entry lists 32 T cell receptor beta chains sequenced from one sample in a study of PD-1 blockade in classical Hodgkin lymphoma (dated by TCRdb to 2020 to 2021). Taken with the paper, the label for time point translates to: cycle 4 day 1 (C4D1), after five to seven weeks of nivolumab. Every trial patient had relapsed after autologous stem cell transplantation, and cohorts A, B and C differed in prior brentuximab vedotin exposure. Libraries were built with the immunoSEQ multiplex PCR assay. The clones in this table, taken by TCRdb from immuneACCESS, are in-frame only. Not every clone is retained; where verified, under half of the shortfall comes from an unresolved V gene, and the cause of the rest is unknown. The sample profile shows some 30,000 clones; approximately 72% of them were found once. The ten top clones hold 3.5% to 4.5% of the sample. The sequenced sample was peripheral blood mononuclear cells (PBMCs), obtained before the fourth cycle of nivolumab. Every receptor here comes from a human donor with classical Hodgkin lymphoma.

This clone has only one observation. This sequence joins TRBV9 and TRBJ2-1, with D unclear. CDR3 length: 13 residues. V gave up 4 bases and J gave up 8 bases, with 13 bases separating them. Germline assignment: CDR1 SGDLS and CDR2 YYNGEE. The CDR3 protein is CASSPGLWDEQFF. CDR3 bases: TGTGCCAGCAGCCCGGGCCTATGGGATGAGCAGTTCTTC. The whole variable domain, remainder taken from reference TRBV9 and TRBJ2-1, is DSGVTQTPKHLITATGQRVTLRCSPRSGDLSVYWYQQSLDQGLQFLIQYYNGEERAKGNILERFSAQQFPDLHSELNLSSLELGDSALYFCASSPGLWDEQFFGPGTRLTVL.

The V call is TRBV14, the J call TRBJ2-5; no firm D call. The germline V gene has CDR1 SGHDN and CDR2 FVKESK. V lost 5 bases, J lost 7 bases, and 8 bases lay in between. CDR3 length equals 11 residues. The CDR3 sequence is CASSSSRTQYF. The CDR3 DNA reads as TGTGCCAGCAGCTCTTCGAGGACCCAGTACTTC. The full variable domain, rest sourced from reference TRBV14 and TRBJ2-5, is EAGVTQFPSHSVIEKGQTVTLRCDPISGHDNLYWYRRVMGKEIKFLLHFVKESKQDESGMPNNRFLAERTGGTYSTLKVQPAELEDSGVYFCASSSSRTQYFGPGTRLLVL.

The CDR3 DNA sequence: TGTGCCAGCAGCTTAGATTGGACCTCCTACGAGCAGTACTTC. Its protein product is CASSLDWTSYEQYF. This chain connects TRBV11-2 to TRBJ2-7; D ambiguous. The CDR3 extends over 14 amino acids. The germline V gene encodes CDR1 SGHAT and CDR2 FQNNGV. Between the trimmed V and J ends, which lost 0 bases and 0 bases, there was a span of 6 bases. The variable domain in full, completed from reference TRBV11-2 and TRBJ2-7, reads EAGVAQSPRYKIIEKRQSVAFWCNPISGHATLYWYQQILGQGPKLLIQFQNNGVVDDSQLPKDRFSAERLKGVDSTLKIQPAKLEDSAVYLCASSLDWTSYEQYFGPGTRLTVT.

The gene calls are TRBV7-8 and TRBJ1-2; maybe TRBD1 (6 bases). Germline V gene data show CDR1 as SGHVS and CDR2 as FQNEAQ. The V end was cut by 5 bases, the J end by 5 bases, with 18 bases between. The CDR3 consists of 15 residues. This chain's CDR3 is CASSPLGRQGYGYTF. The CDR3 nucleotides read TGTGCCAGCAGCCCGCTGGGCCGCCAGGGGTATGGCTACACCTTC.

J is TRBJ2-1 and V is TRBV6-1, with TRBD1 identical over 10 bases. This CDR3 spans 17 amino acids. Trimming cost V 4 bases and J 4 bases; bases outside gene matches: 10. Per the germline V gene, CDR1 is MNHNS and CDR2 is SASEGT. The CDR3 nucleotides read TGTGCCAGCAGTGTGACAGGGGGCCCCTTCATTTACAATGAGCAGTTCTTC. Translated, it gives CASSVTGGPFIYNEQFF.

This chain joins TRBV19 and TRBJ2-2, with D possibly being TRBD2 (6 bases). V was pared by 3 bases and J by 11 bases, with 13 bases between. This CDR3 has 13 residues. Germline V gene sequence: CDR1 LNHDA, CDR2 SQIVND (reference sequence). Here the CDR3 reads CASSMYQGGELFF. In nucleotides, the CDR3 is TGTGCCAGTAGTATGTATCAGGGAGGAGAGCTGTTTTTT.

The V and J genes are TRBV4-1 and TRBJ1-3; no clear D gene. Germline V gene sequence: CDR1 MGHRA, CDR2 YSYEKL. The CDR3 sequence is 16 residues long. Between the trimmed V and J ends, which lost 0 bases and 0 bases, there was a span of 9 bases. The CDR3 DNA is TGCGCCAGCAGCCAAGATAGAACATTCTCTGGAAACACCATATATTTT. Translated: CASSQDRTFSGNTIYF.

V is TRBV5-1 and J is TRBJ2-7; 11 nucleotides align to TRBD1. Per germline, CDR1 SGHRS and CDR2 YFSETQ. J was trimmed by 2 bases and V by 0 bases; bases with no gene match: 1. The CDR3 is 15 residues long. The CDR3 sequence is CASSLVGQGAYEQYF. In DNA, the CDR3 is TGCGCCAGCAGCTTGGTGGGACAGGGGGCCTACGAGCAGTACTTC.

This clone was counted a few times. This chain uses TRBV10-2 with TRBJ2-3; maybe TRBD2 (5 bases). CDR3 length: 12 residues. V was cut by 5 bases and J by 6 bases, with 9 bases left in between. The germline CDR1 and CDR2 sequences are WSHSY and SAAADI. CDR3 DNA: TGCGCCAGCAGTACTAGGCGGGATACGCAGTATTTT. Residues: CASSTRRDTQYF.

The chain combines TRBV7-8 with TRBJ2-7, with D unclear. The CDR3 is 13 amino acids. Germline CDR1 is SGHVS and CDR2 is FQNEAQ. The germline V and J ends were trimmed by 0 bases and 2 bases, with 5 bases remaining between them. CDR3 residues: CASSLAVTYEQYF. Written as DNA, the CDR3 is TGTGCCAGCAGCTTAGCGGTGACCTACGAGCAGTACTTC. Full variable domain (outside the CDR3, taken from reference TRBV7-8 and TRBJ2-7): GAGVSQSPRYKVAKRGQDVALRCDPISGHVSLFWYQQALGQGPEFLTYFQNEAQLDKSGLPSDRFFAERPEGSVSTLKIQRTQQEDSAVYLCASSLAVTYEQYFGPGTRLTVT.

The V call is TRBV6-6, the J call TRBJ1-2; the D gene is possibly TRBD1 (6 bases). V lost 6 bases to trimming and J lost 6 bases, with 20 bases between them. The germline V gene has CDR1 MNHNY and CDR2 SVGAGI (reference sequence). The CDR3 covers 15 residues. CDR3 sequence (DNA): TGTGCCAGCAGAAGAGGTGAGGGGCGGACAGATGGCTACACCTTC. This sequence encodes CASRRGEGRTDGYTF.

In this sample, this clone turned up once. The rearrangement joins TRBV27 to TRBJ1-2; 7 nucleotides align to TRBD1. Germline V gives CDR1 MNHEY, CDR2 SMNVEV (reference sequence). V was pared by 3 bases and J by 4 bases, with 8 bases of the junction left unmatched. This CDR3 is built from 15 residues. CDR3 sequence: CASSFRQGGTYGYTF. The CDR3 coding sequence is TGTGCCAGCAGTTTCCGACAGGGAGGAACCTATGGCTACACCTTC.

This chain joins TRBV4-1 and TRBJ2-7; TRBD1 matches at 11 bases. CDR1 and CDR2 (germline): MGHRA, YSYEKL. J was trimmed by 3 bases and V by 5 bases; bases with no gene match: 3. There are 14 residues in the CDR3. CDR3 loop: CASSAGTGGYEQYF. CDR3 DNA: TGCGCCAGCAGCGCCGGGACAGGGGGCTACGAGCAGTACTTC.

The chain employs TRBV4-1 and TRBJ1-1; D remains ambiguous. This CDR3 has 14 amino acids. The V end lost 1 base, the J end lost 2 bases, and 8 bases lay between the germline ends. The V gene's germline CDR1 is MGHRA and CDR2 YSYEKL. In nucleotides, the CDR3 is TGCGCCAGCAGCCAAGCGACACTAAACACTGAAGCTTTCTTT. Translation: CASSQATLNTEAFF.

The rearrangement joins TRBV7-9 to TRBJ2-3; D is undetermined. Trimming removed 0 bases from V and 4 bases from J, with 14 bases in between. Germline V lookup: CDR1 SEHNR, CDR2 FQNEAQ (reference sequence). The CDR3 spans 16 residues. CDR3 DNA sequence: TGTGCCAGCAGCTTAGCGGACCCGCCTTCCCCAGATACGCAGTATTTT. Protein product: CASSLADPPSPDTQYF.

This clone was seen a single time. This rearrangement joins TRBV29-1 to TRBJ1-1; D gene unclear. This CDR3 has 16 amino acids. The germline V gene has CDR1 SQVTM and CDR2 ANQGSEA. Trimming took off 7 bases at V and 5 bases at J, with 26 bases between the two ends. The CDR3 here is CSAAYNRVGPRTEAFF. Written as DNA, the CDR3 is TGCAGCGCCGCCTATAACCGCGTAGGACCTCGGACTGAAGCTTTCTTT.

The rearrangement uses TRBV27 and TRBJ2-3; TRBD1 matches 11 bases. The V gene's germline CDR1 is MNHEY and CDR2 SMNVEV (reference sequence). This CDR3 contains 18 residues. Trimming at V came to 3 bases and at J to 3 bases, leaving 11 bases not matched to a gene. Here the CDR3 reads CASSFFGTGGRRTDTQYF. CDR3 DNA sequence: TGTGCCAGCAGTTTTTTCGGGACAGGGGGTCGGCGGACAGATACGCAGTATTTT.

There are a few counts of this clone. The rearrangement uses TRBV2 and TRBJ2-7; D is possibly TRBD1 (5 bases). V lost 0 bases to trimming and J lost 2 bases, with 11 bases between them. The germline gives CDR1 SNHLY, CDR2 FYNNEI. The CDR3 has 15 residues. CDR3 sequence: CASSEALTVTYEQYF. For the CDR3, the DNA is TGTGCCAGCAGTGAAGCGCTGACAGTTACCTACGAGCAGTACTTC. The variable domain in full, with the rest retrieved from reference TRBV2 and TRBJ2-7, is EPEVTQTPSHQVTQMGQEVILRCVPISNHLYFYWYRQILGQKVEFLVSFYNNEISEKSEIFDDQFSVERPDGSNFTLKIRSTKLEDSAMYFCASSEALTVTYEQYFGPGTRLTVT.

The chain links TRBV7-2 to TRBJ2-1, with 9 bases that match TRBD1. The CDR3 has 16 amino acids. V lost 5 bases and J lost 9; bases outside the gene matches: 14. The V gene's germline CDR1 is SGHTA and CDR2 FQGNSA. For the CDR3, the DNA is TGTGCCAGCAGCCGGAACGACAGGGGGAGCCTCCGTGAGCAGTTCTTC. Protein sequence: CASSRNDRGSLREQFF.

A word on this clone: The same CDR3 arises from other DNA sequences in this sample as well. V usage is TRBV18 and J usage is TRBJ1-1, with TRBD1 matching 7 bases. This CDR3 is 14 amino acids long. J was trimmed by 1 base and V by 2 bases; bases with no gene match: 1. From germline, CDR1 is KGHSH and CDR2 LQKENI. The CDR3 DNA is TGTGCCAGCTCACCAGGGACAGAGAACACTGAAGCTTTCTTT. This codes for CASSPGTENTEAFF.

The chain has TRBV4-3 and TRBJ2-1; 9 nucleotides line up with TRBD2. V dropped 1 base and J dropped 8; count of bases not matched to a gene: 6. Germline CDR1 reads LGHNA; CDR2 reads YSLEER. The CDR3 loop spans 15 amino acids. The CDR3 nucleotides read TGCGCCAGCAGCCAAGTAGCGGGAGAGTACGATGAGCAGTTCTTC. Amino acid sequence: CASSQVAGEYDEQFF.

The rearrangement joins TRBV28 to TRBJ1-2; 8 bases match TRBD1. The CDR3 totals 16 residues. Germline lookup yields CDR1 MDHEN and CDR2 SYDVKM. The V segment lost 1 base and the J segment 2 bases; nucleotides outside the gene matches: 6. The CDR3 nucleotides are TGTGCCAGCAGTTTATATCCACAGGGGGGGAACTATGGCTACACCTTC. It yields the protein CASSLYPQGGNYGYTF.

V and J are TRBV15 and TRBJ1-1; D might be TRBD1 (5 bases). Germline V lookup: CDR1 LNHNV, CDR2 YYDKDF (reference sequence). The CDR3 is 13 amino acids. V gave up 6 bases and J gave up 2 bases, with 10 bases separating them. CDR3 amino acids: CATSFGTNTEAFF. CDR3 DNA sequence: TGTGCCACCAGTTTCGGGACCAACACTGAAGCTTTCTTT.

This chain joins TRBV18 and TRBJ1-6, with D possibly TRBD1 on 6 matching bases. The CDR3 runs to 16 residues. Germline CDR1 is KGHSH and CDR2 is LQKENI. Trimming pared 3 bases from V and 3 bases from J, leaving 12 bases between. The CDR3 DNA reads TGTGCCAGCTCACCTCAGGGGTTATACTATAATTCACCCCTCCACTTT. Its protein product is CASSPQGLYYNSPLHF.

The chain recombines TRBV6-5 with TRBJ1-5; D remains ambiguous. Germline CDR1 reads MNHEY; CDR2 reads SVGAGI. This CDR3 is built from 14 residues. V was trimmed by 4 bases and J by 7 bases, leaving 14 bases between them. CDR3 region: CASSSDSWGQPQHF. The CDR3 bases are TGTGCCAGCAGTTCCGACTCGTGGGGACAGCCCCAGCATTTT.

V and J are TRBV9 and TRBJ2-5; possible D gene TRBD1, 6 bases. Trimming removed 1 base at V and 1 base at J, with 11 bases between. This CDR3 has 15 amino acids. CDR1 is SGDLS, CDR2 YYNGEE, per germline. Here the CDR3 DNA reads TGTGCCAGCAGCGTAAAGGACAGATTCCAAGAGACCCAGTACTTC. Its protein product is CASSVKDRFQETQYF.

The chain combines TRBV28 with TRBJ1-2; D is unclear. CDR3 length equals 17 residues. Germline V gene sequence: CDR1 MDHEN, CDR2 SYDVKM. Trimming stripped 2 bases from V and 0 bases from J, with 16 bases between. CDR3 DNA sequence: TGTGCCAGCAGTTTACCGTTCCCGACCCTGGCTAACTATGGCTACACCTTC. Translated, it gives CASSLPFPTLANYGYTF.

This chain connects TRBV7-9 to TRBJ1-1; possible D gene TRBD1, 6 bases. V lost 6 bases, J lost 6 bases, and 14 bases lay in between. CDR3 length equals 13 residues. Per the germline V gene, CDR1 is SEHNR and CDR2 is FQNEAQ (reference sequence). The DNA for the CDR3 is TGTGCCAGCAGGAACAGGGCCACTTCTGAAGCTTTCTTT. Its protein is CASRNRATSEAFF.

The V call is TRBV29-1, the J call TRBJ1-2; 7 bases agree with TRBD1. This CDR3 has 13 amino acids. CDR1 is SQVTM and CDR2 is ANQGSEA in the germline V gene. V gave up 1 base and J gave up 11 bases; unmatched junction bases: 10. The CDR3 is CSVEGGGPRSYTF. For the CDR3, the DNA is TGCAGCGTTGAAGGAGGGGGCCCCCGGAGTTACACCTTC.

V usage is TRBV6-5 and J usage is TRBJ2-1; 7 bases fit TRBD2. The CDR3 is made up of 15 amino acids. CDR1 is MNHEY and CDR2 is SVGAGI in the germline V gene. With V trimmed by 10 bases and J by 5 bases, 14 bases remained unmatched. CDR3 region: CATRFGGGIHNEQFF. CDR3 sequence (DNA): TGTGCCACCCGTTTTGGCGGGGGTATCCACAATGAGCAGTTCTTC.

J is TRBJ1-1 and V is TRBV29-1; 8 bases line up with TRBD1. Germline V gene data show CDR1 as SQVTM and CDR2 as ANQGSEA. The ends lost 7 bases at V and 4 bases at J; junction bases unmatched: 14. The CDR3 has 15 residues. CDR3 bases: TGCAGCGCGAAAAAATGGACAGGGCTGGCCACTGAAGCTTTCTTT. Translated, it gives CSAKKWTGLATEAFF.

This chain joins TRBV30 and TRBJ1-2; possible D gene TRBD1, 5 bases. Trimming cost V 3 bases and J 2 bases, with 13 bases left between them. The CDR3 is 14 amino acids. Germline V gene sequence: CDR1 GTSNPN, CDR2 SVGIG (reference sequence). Written as DNA, the CDR3 is TGTGCCTGGAGAGTCCAGGGCTGGAACTATGGCTACACCTTC. It encodes CAWRVQGWNYGYTF. The full variable domain, its missing parts supplied by reference TRBV30 and TRBJ1-2, is SQTIHQWPATLVQPVGSPLSLECTVEGTSNPNLYWYRQAAGRGLQLLFYSVGIGQISSEVPQNLSASRPQDRQFILSSKKLLLSDSGFYLCAWRVQGWNYGYTFGSGTRLTVV.